This T cell receptor beta chain was sequenced in a study of Graves' ophthalmopathy and Graves' hyperthyroidism. Findings of the study overall: Using a 13-signature model, the authors split ophthalmopathy from stable hyperthyroidism, with 85% to 90% sensitivity and roughly 80% specificity.

This clonotype was seen repeatedly, ten times or more. As yet, its antigen is unknown. Germline V CDR1 and CDR2: LNHDA, SQIVND (reference sequence). CDR3 length equals 14 residues. The V gene lost 5 bases and the J gene lost 3 bases, with 10 bases spanning the gap. Ophthalmopathy donors showed moderate-to-severe activity, CAS ≥3, NOSPECS ≥4 and a duration under 3 months. Uncontrolled infections, pregnancy, lactation or other autoimmune diseases led to patient exclusion. Using RNA transcripts, the TCR beta CDR3 regions were amplified. RT-PCR was first run with HTBI primers, then multiplex PCR in a second round. TCRdb called the multiplex PCR reads again in MiXCR, with one record for every CDR3 protein. This sample has approximately 480,000 distinct CDR3 sequences, with around 15% found just once.

Sequences were obtained from blood. The source of this sequence is a woman in her 30s with Graves' ophthalmopathy. The V and J genes are TRBV19 and TRBJ2-2; D remains unclear. The CDR3 is CASSLRSYTGELFF. DNA for the CDR3: TGTGCCAGTAGTCTCCGATCGTACACCGGGGAGCTGTTTTTT.